This entry lists 22 T cell receptor beta chains sequenced from one sample in a study of beta chain features in type 1 diabetes. No antigen is known for these receptors. The investigators reverse transcribed all of the isolated RNA, so they sequenced expressed TCRB transcripts. Sequencing used immunoSEQ multiplex PCR; TCRdb keeps in-frame clones, though not all of them. The sample includes about 700,000 clones, about an eighth seen only once; the top ten take 0.02% to 0.025%. Findings and caveats of the study: Shortening of TCRB CDR3s, moderate but significant, appeared in all four CD4+ subsets of Type 1 diabetes patients.

Sequenced: naive CD4+ T cells from blood. The origin of the receptors is a man aged 18 to 30 with type 1 diabetes.

In this sample, this clone turned up a few times. The chain joins TRBV10-3 to TRBJ2-1; 7 bases match TRBD2. This CDR3 region has 14 residues. V gave up 6 bases and J gave up 5 bases; unmatched junction bases: 7. Germline values: CDR1 ENHRY, CDR2 SYGVKD. Written as DNA, the CDR3 is TGTGCCATCAGCGCGGGGGAGGGAGACAATGAGCAGTTCTTC. It is translated as CAISAGEGDNEQFF.

The rearrangement links TRBV5-1 to TRBJ1-6; TRBD1 might be the D (5 bases). Germline lookup yields CDR1 SGHRS and CDR2 YFSETQ. Deletions cut 2 bases from V and 7 bases from J, with 10 bases between. The CDR3 runs to 14 residues. The CDR3 is CASSLGVRNSPLHF. The DNA of the CDR3 is TGCGCCAGCAGCTTAGGGGTGAGAAATTCACCCCTCCACTTT.

This clone came up a few times. V usage is TRBV5-1 and J usage is TRBJ1-6, with 7 nucleotides matching TRBD1. Germline CDR1 reads SGHRS; CDR2 reads YFSETQ. CDR3 length: 14 amino acids. The ends lost 2 bases at V and 6 bases at J; junction bases unmatched: 2. The CDR3 is CASSFPGGNSPLHF. The CDR3 region has the DNA TGCGCCAGCAGCTTTCCAGGGGGTAATTCACCCCTCCACTTT.

This sequence joins TRBV29-1 and TRBJ1-5; D possibly corresponds to TRBD1 (6 bases). Between the trimmed V and J ends, which lost 8 bases and 6 bases, there was a span of 23 bases. From germline, CDR1 is SQVTM and CDR2 ANQGSEA. The CDR3 covers 15 residues. DNA for the CDR3: TGCAGCCCCCGGGGGTCAGGGGCAAAATGTCAGCCCCAGCATTTT. Translated, it gives CSPRGSGAKCQPQHF.

This clone has just a few counts. This chain joins TRBV4-1 and TRBJ1-1, with D uncertain. The CDR3 has 13 residues. Germline loops: CDR1 MGHRA, CDR2 YSYEKL. Trimming shortened V by 0 bases and J by 4 bases, and 6 bases separated the two germline ends. The CDR3 nucleotides are TGCGCCAGCAGCCAAGACAGGATCACTGAAGCTTTCTTT. Encoded protein: CASSQDRITEAFF.

The CDR3 loop reads CASSASHGGPNTEAFF. The CDR3 region has the DNA TGTGCCAGCAGCGCCTCCCACGGGGGCCCGAACACTGAAGCTTTCTTT. V is TRBV7-9 and J is TRBJ1-1; D might be TRBD1 (6 bases). The CDR3 totals 16 residues. The V gene lost 5 bases and the J gene lost 1 base, with 17 bases spanning the gap. Germline V gives CDR1 SEHNR, CDR2 FQNEAQ (reference sequence).

The chain recombines TRBV10-3 with TRBJ1-2; possible D gene TRBD1, 6 bases. The germline V gene encodes CDR1 ENHRY and CDR2 SYGVKD. The length of the CDR3 is 14 residues. The germline V and J ends were trimmed by 5 bases and 2 bases, with 12 bases remaining between them. The DNA for the CDR3 is TGTGCCATCAGTTCTTCAGGGGAAAACTATGGCTACACCTTC. Translation gives CAISSSGENYGYTF.

This clone was counted only a few times. The V gene is TRBV27, the J gene TRBJ1-6, with D unresolved. Germline V gene data show CDR1 as MNHEY and CDR2 as SMNVEV (reference sequence). Trimming pared 5 bases from V and 7 bases from J, leaving 15 bases between. This CDR3 contains 15 residues. In nucleotides, the CDR3 is TGTGCCAGCAGTCTAAGGACGCTGCGCAATTCACCCCTCCACTTT. It translates to CASSLRTLRNSPLHF.

The V gene is TRBV10-1, the J gene TRBJ1-6; unclear D gene. The germline V and J ends were trimmed by 4 bases and 7 bases, with 8 bases remaining between them. This CDR3 has 13 amino acids. Germline V gene data show CDR1 as WNHNN and CDR2 as SYGVQD (reference sequence). The CDR3 protein is CASSGEGNSPLHF. For the CDR3, the DNA is TGCGCCAGCAGTGGTGAAGGGAATTCACCCCTCCACTTT.

This clone was counted once. The chain employs TRBV5-1 and TRBJ2-5, with 8 bases matching TRBD1. CDR3 length: 15 residues. Germline V gene data show CDR1 as SGHRS and CDR2 as YFSETQ. The V segment lost 2 bases and the J segment 5 bases; nucleotides outside the gene matches: 8. This CDR3 is CASSLQGVLVETQYF. CDR3 DNA sequence: TGCGCCAGCAGCTTACAGGGGGTGTTGGTGGAGACCCAGTACTTC.

This clone appeared a few times. The rearrangement uses TRBV2 and TRBJ1-3, with no clear D. The germline V gene has CDR1 SNHLY and CDR2 FYNNEI. The length of the CDR3 is 14 residues. Between the trimmed V and J ends, which lost 1 base and 1 base, there was a span of 5 bases. CDR3 loop: CASSEGGSGNTIYF. The CDR3 nucleotides read TGTGCCAGCAGTGAAGGGGGATCTGGAAACACCATATATTTT.

This clone was seen only a few times. The gene calls are TRBV19 and TRBJ2-3; 12 bases align to TRBD2. V lost 5 bases and J lost 6; bases outside the gene matches: 9. The CDR3 is 16 residues long. Germline V CDR1 and CDR2: LNHDA, SQIVND (reference sequence). The DNA of the CDR3 is TGTGCCAGTAGTCCCCGCGGACTAGCGGGGCGGGATACGCAGTATTTT. It is translated as CASSPRGLAGRDTQYF.

V and J are TRBV5-1 and TRBJ2-7; 7 bases are shared with TRBD2. This CDR3 has 14 amino acids. V was clipped by 4 bases and J by 5 bases; unmatched bases: 9. Germline assignment: CDR1 SGHRS and CDR2 YFSETQ. As DNA, the CDR3 is TGCGCCAGCAGCCCGGGGGGTCTCGTAGACGAGCAGTACTTC. Translated: CASSPGGLVDEQYF. The variable domain in full, with the rest retrieved from reference TRBV5-1 and TRBJ2-7, is KAGVTQTPRYLIKTRGQQVTLSCSPISGHRSVSWYQQTPGQGLQFLFEYFSETQRNKGNFPGRFSGRQFSNSRSEMNVSTLELGDSALYLCASSPGGLVDEQYFGPGTRLTVT.

CDR3 bases: TGTGCCAGCTCACTCGAGGACAGGAATATAGGCTACACCTTC. It yields the protein CASSLEDRNIGYTF. This chain links TRBV18 with TRBJ1-2, with 7 bases matching TRBD1. This CDR3 is built from 14 residues. V shed 4 bases and J 8 bases; nucleotides not matched to a gene: 10. Germline values: CDR1 KGHSH, CDR2 LQKENI.

This clone was detected a few times. The chain uses TRBV6-5 and TRBJ1-5; D uncertain. CDR3 length: 15 amino acids. Trimming took 6 bases from V and 3 from J, leaving 15 bases between them. The germline V gene has CDR1 MNHEY and CDR2 SVGAGI. In nucleotides, the CDR3 is TGTGCCAGCAGCCGAGAGGGATTGAACAATCAGCCCCAGCATTTT. Translated: CASSREGLNNQPQHF.

The chain has TRBV11-2 and TRBJ1-4; 10 bases fit TRBD1. From germline, CDR1 is SGHAT and CDR2 FQNNGV. V trimming: 1 base; J trimming: 8 bases; junction bases outside the gene matches: 10. The CDR3 contains 17 residues. CDR3 sequence reads: CASSLAPLGQGSEKLFF. The DNA of the CDR3 is TGTGCCAGCAGCTTAGCCCCCTTGGGACAGGGGTCGGAAAAACTGTTTTTT.

The genes are TRBV29-1 and TRBJ2-2; 7 nucleotides line up with TRBD1. Germline V gives CDR1 SQVTM, CDR2 ANQGSEA. V was pared by 7 bases and J by 2 bases, with 7 bases of the junction left unmatched. The CDR3 totals 14 residues. Here the CDR3 DNA reads TGCAGCGCTAGGGGGCTTCTAAACACCGGGGAGCTGTTTTTT. This encodes CSARGLLNTGELFF.

This clone was found a few times. The gene calls are TRBV5-6 and TRBJ2-6, with D possibly matching TRBD1 (5 bases). The germline V gene has CDR1 SGHDT and CDR2 YYEEEE. Between the trimmed V and J ends, which lost 4 bases and 1 base, there was a span of 12 bases. This CDR3 comprises 16 residues. The CDR3 nucleotides are TGTGCCAGCAGCCCGACAGCTACTTCTGGGGCCAACGTCCTGACTTTC. Translated: CASSPTATSGANVLTF.

There are a few counts of this clone. V is TRBV27 and J is TRBJ2-5; the D is unclear. Germline lookup yields CDR1 MNHEY and CDR2 SMNVEV (reference sequence). This CDR3 comprises 13 residues. V was shortened by 3 bases and J by 1 base, with 6 bases between the two germline ends. The CDR3 loop reads CASSLARQETQYF. As DNA, the CDR3 is TGTGCCAGCAGTTTGGCCCGCCAAGAGACCCAGTACTTC.

This clone was recorded a few times. The genes are TRBV19 and TRBJ1-4; D gene uncertain. Trimming took off 6 bases at V and 0 bases at J, with 11 bases between the two ends. CDR3 length: 15 residues. Germline V CDR1 and CDR2: LNHDA, SQIVND (reference sequence). CDR3 sequence (DNA): TGTGCCAGTAGAATCCGTCATGCAACTAATGAAAAACTGTTTTTT. Translating it yields CASRIRHATNEKLFF.

This sequence joins TRBV2 and TRBJ2-5; TRBD2 aligns across 10 bases. The CDR3 loop spans 15 amino acids. Germline V lookup: CDR1 SNHLY, CDR2 FYNNEI. The V gene end was trimmed by 6 bases and the J gene end by 7 bases; junction bases not matched to a gene: 11. CDR3 amino acids: CASSYERGGQATQYF. The CDR3 DNA reads as TGTGCCAGCAGCTATGAGCGGGGGGGCCAGGCGACCCAGTACTTC.

This clone was observed a handful of times. This chain connects TRBV18 to TRBJ2-7, with D perhaps given as TRBD1 or TRBD2 (5 bases each). Germline V CDR1 and CDR2: KGHSH, LQKENI. Trimming pared 2 bases from V and 6 bases from J, leaving 14 bases between. The CDR3 sequence is 14 residues long. CDR3 sequence: CASSPGAGAGEQYF. The CDR3 region has the DNA TGTGCCAGCTCACCAGGGGCAGGCGCGGGCGAGCAGTACTTC.